This entry lists 16 T cell receptor beta chains sequenced from one sample in a study of Tregs in tolerant kidney transplant recipients. Measured with immunoSEQ multiplex PCR; TCRdb has only the in-frame clones, and not every one. The sample lists tens of thousands of clones; roughly nine tenths were seen once. Recipients received nonmyeloablative bone marrow transplants from related graft donors, with transient mixed chimerism. The sample consisted of CD4+ T cells from blood (PBMCs), taken 24 months after the transplant. Source of these receptors: a human patient who received a combined kidney and bone marrow transplant. Certain T cells may be donor cells from the graft.

V usage is TRBV15 and J usage is TRBJ1-4; D call uncertain. This CDR3 has 14 amino acids. Germline CDR1 is LNHNV and CDR2 is YYDKDF (reference sequence). Deletions cut 1 base from V and 8 bases from J, with 11 bases between. The CDR3 spells CATSRVGRNEKLFF. The CDR3 nucleotides read TGTGCCACCAGCAGAGTAGGGAGGAACGAAAAACTGTTTTTT.

The chain combines TRBV5-4 with TRBJ2-3, with D tentatively TRBD2 (5 bases). This CDR3 comprises 16 residues. V was cut by 3 bases and J by 0 bases, with 14 bases left in between. Germline-derived CDR1 and CDR2 are SGHNT and YYREEE (reference sequence). This CDR3 reads CASSYYGGGSTDTQYF. In DNA, the CDR3 is TGTGCCAGCAGCTATTACGGCGGCGGGAGCACAGATACGCAGTATTTT.

The chain recombines TRBV5-8 with TRBJ2-1; TRBD2 agrees at 9 bases. Looked up from germline, CDR1 is SGHTS and CDR2 is YDEGEE. J was trimmed by 3 bases and V by 4 bases; bases with no gene match: 5. The CDR3 has 15 amino acids. CDR3 DNA: TGTGCCAGCAGCCCACGACTAGCGGTCTACAATGAGCAGTTCTTC. Translating it yields CASSPRLAVYNEQFF.

V is TRBV7-2 and J is TRBJ2-7, with D hard to call. Trimming left V 6 bases short and J 5 bases short, with 8 bases between. The CDR3 runs 11 residues. CDR1 is SGHTA and CDR2 is FQGNSA in the germline V gene. In DNA form, the CDR3 reads TGTGCCAGCAGATCTTATAACGAGCAGTACTTC. Its translation is CASRSYNEQYF.

The chain joins TRBV6-6 to TRBJ2-2; 8 nucleotides align to TRBD2. CDR1 is MNHNY, CDR2 SVGAGI, per germline (reference sequence). V shed 7 bases, J shed 6 bases, and the junction held 7 bases outside the gene matches. The CDR3 is 14 amino acids. CDR3 nucleotides: TGTGCCAGCACTCTCGGGGGGGATGCCGGGGAGCTGTTTTTT. It is translated as CASTLGGDAGELFF.

This clone has a single count. The J gene is TRBJ1-4, the V gene TRBV30; 8 bases fit TRBD1. V lost 3 bases and J lost 6; bases outside the gene matches: 9. CDR1 GTSNPN and CDR2 SVGIG come from the germline V gene (reference sequence). This CDR3 comprises 15 residues. CDR3 coding DNA: TGTGCCTGGAGCCTTGACAGGGGATGGGATGAAAAACTGTTTTTT. Protein sequence: CAWSLDRGWDEKLFF.

This chain uses TRBV11-3 with TRBJ2-7; unclear D gene. The CDR3 extends over 15 amino acids. Germline CDR1 is SGHNT and CDR2 is YENEEA. V lost 0 bases and J lost 1, with 10 bases in between. CDR3 DNA sequence: TGTGCCAGCAGCTTAGATCCTGGCCGTTCCTACGAGCAGTACTTC. It is translated as CASSLDPGRSYEQYF.

The chain links TRBV7-3 to TRBJ2-3; TRBD1 is a possible D gene (5 bases). CDR1 and CDR2 from the germline V gene are SGHTA and FQGTGA. V was clipped by 1 base and J by 4 bases, with 9 bases between them. The CDR3 runs to 14 residues. CDR3 in DNA: TGTGCCAGCAGCTTAAAGGGGTCGGCAGATACGCAGTATTTT. It yields the protein CASSLKGSADTQYF.

This chain joins TRBV28 and TRBJ1-3; the match to TRBD1 covers 9 bases. The germline V gene has CDR1 MDHEN and CDR2 SYDVKM. The CDR3 is 14 amino acids. V shed 5 bases and J 6 bases; nucleotides not matched to a gene: 5. CDR3 bases: TGTGCCAGCAGTCTTACAGGGGGCGTAAACACCATATATTTT. Translating it yields CASSLTGGVNTIYF.

This chain joins TRBV2 and TRBJ1-1, with 8 bases identical to TRBD1. J was trimmed by 11 bases and V by 2 bases; bases with no gene match: 13. Germline V gene sequence: CDR1 SNHLY, CDR2 FYNNEI. This CDR3 has 15 residues. CDR3 region: CASSEMAGQGGKAFF. The CDR3 nucleotides read TGTGCCAGCAGTGAAATGGCTGGACAGGGAGGCAAGGCTTTCTTT. Supplemented by reference TRBV2 and TRBJ1-1, the full variable domain reads EPEVTQTPSHQVTQMGQEVILRCVPISNHLYFYWYRQILGQKVEFLVSFYNNEISEKSEIFDDQFSVERPDGSNFTLKIRSTKLEDSAMYFCASSEMAGQGGKAFFGQGTRLTVV.

This chain links TRBV6-6 with TRBJ2-1; maybe TRBD1 (6 bases). V was clipped by 6 bases and J by 7 bases, with 19 bases between them. In germline, CDR1 is MNHNY, CDR2 SVGAGI (reference sequence). The CDR3 contains 15 residues. CDR3 nucleotides: TGTGCCAGCAGCCCCCAGGGGCCCTATACGAATGAGCAGTTCTTC. This gives the protein CASSPQGPYTNEQFF.

This chain links TRBV11-3 with TRBJ2-4, with 8 nucleotides matching TRBD1. The CDR3 covers 14 residues. J lost 6 bases, V lost 4 bases, and 5 bases had no gene match. The V gene's germline CDR1 is SGHNT and CDR2 YENEEA. CDR3 region: CASSSRGRVNIQYF. The CDR3 region has the DNA TGTGCCAGCAGCTCCAGGGGGCGGGTAAACATTCAGTACTTC.

The V and J genes are TRBV19 and TRBJ2-1; 14 positions agree with TRBD2. Germline assignment: CDR1 LNHDA and CDR2 SQIVND (reference sequence). The CDR3 length is 19 residues. The V segment lost 3 bases and the J segment 3 bases; nucleotides outside the gene matches: 10. Here the CDR3 DNA reads TGTGCCAGTAGTATCTGGGGACTAGCGGGAGTCACTTACTACAATGAGCAGTTCTTC. Translated: CASSIWGLAGVTYYNEQFF.

This clone was observed once. V usage is TRBV18 and J usage is TRBJ2-2; D is ambiguous. V was cut by 4 bases and J by 5 bases, with 5 bases left in between. CDR1 and CDR2 from the germline V gene are KGHSH and LQKENI. The CDR3 covers 12 residues. CDR3 DNA sequence: TGTGCCAGCTCACTGAGTACCGGGGAGCTGTTTTTT. It encodes CASSLSTGELFF.

This clone was counted between two and nine times. This chain connects TRBV6-6 to TRBJ1-3; TRBD1 is a possible D gene (6 bases). CDR1 is MNHNY, CDR2 SVGAGI, per germline (reference sequence). This CDR3 has 14 amino acids. V was clipped by 6 bases and J by 2 bases, with 11 bases between them. CDR3 loop: CASSQQGTGNTIYF. CDR3 bases: TGTGCCAGCAGCCAACAGGGAACTGGAAACACCATATATTTT.

V usage is TRBV29-1 and J usage is TRBJ1-2; maybe TRBD1 (5 bases). V was clipped by 4 bases and J by 0 bases, with 12 bases between them. CDR1 is SQVTM and CDR2 is ANQGSEA in the germline V gene. The CDR3 loop spans 14 amino acids. The CDR3 is CSVAPGGANYGYTF. CDR3 sequence (DNA): TGCAGCGTTGCCCCGGGGGGGGCTAACTATGGCTACACCTTC.